In this sample, the clone carrying this TCR beta chain turned up a few times. TCRdb independently ran MiXCR on the 5' RACE reads; one entry per CDR3 protein. The sample includes around 500,000 distinct CDR3 sequences, 20% to 25% of them seen just once. This entry comes from a study of T cells after yellow fever vaccination. V lost 3 bases and J lost 5; bases outside the gene matches: 8. The CDR3 extends over 15 amino acids. Germline V CDR1 and CDR2: KGHSH, LQKENI. The genes are TRBV18 and TRBJ2-7, with TRBD2 matching 9 bases. The source material was PBMCs, sampled approximately 22 days after the first yellow fever vaccination. The receptor's source is a young man who received the YFV17D yellow fever vaccine. CDR3 sequence (DNA): TGTGCCAGCTCACCCAGCGGGGGGCCGAACCACGAGCAGTACTTC. Translated: CASSPSGGPNHEQYF.